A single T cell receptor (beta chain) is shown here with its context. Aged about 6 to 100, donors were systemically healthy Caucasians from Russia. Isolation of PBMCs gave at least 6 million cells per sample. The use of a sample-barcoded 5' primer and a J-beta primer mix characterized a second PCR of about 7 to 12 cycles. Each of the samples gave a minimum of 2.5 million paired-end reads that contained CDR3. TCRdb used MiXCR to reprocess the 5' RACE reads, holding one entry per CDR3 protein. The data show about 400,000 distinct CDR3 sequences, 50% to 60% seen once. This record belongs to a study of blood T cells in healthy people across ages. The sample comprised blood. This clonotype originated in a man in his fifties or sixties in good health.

For the CDR3, the DNA is TGCAGTGCCCCCGGGAGCCGAAGACAGGGGAATGAGCAGTTCTTC. It codes for CSAPGSRRQGNEQFF. This chain joins TRBV20-1 and TRBJ2-1; 8 bases agree with TRBD1. Germline CDR1 is DFQATT and CDR2 is SNEGSKA (reference sequence). Unmatched junction bases numbered 14, after V lost 6 bases and J lost 7 bases. The CDR3 has 15 amino acids.